This TCR beta chain was found in a study of cytomegalovirus exposure and HLA in healthy donors. The CDR3 spans 13 residues. Trimming cost V 2 bases and J 3 bases, with 7 bases left between them. Germline V gene sequence: CDR1 MNHNY, CDR2 SVGAGI (reference sequence). The PCR ran on 60 Vbeta and 13 Jbeta primers. The repertoire was sequenced with immunoSEQ multiplex PCR; TCRdb's copy has only in-frame clones and lacks some. This sample contains some 51,000 clones. The TCR sequence derives from a man aged 40-55 years in good health and CMV-seropositive. The sample comprised PBMCs. The rearrangement links TRBV6-6 to TRBJ1-2; TRBD1 might be the D (5 bases). The CDR3 DNA is TGTGCCAGCAGTTACACGGGGGACTATGGCTACACCTTC. Translated: CASSYTGDYGYTF.